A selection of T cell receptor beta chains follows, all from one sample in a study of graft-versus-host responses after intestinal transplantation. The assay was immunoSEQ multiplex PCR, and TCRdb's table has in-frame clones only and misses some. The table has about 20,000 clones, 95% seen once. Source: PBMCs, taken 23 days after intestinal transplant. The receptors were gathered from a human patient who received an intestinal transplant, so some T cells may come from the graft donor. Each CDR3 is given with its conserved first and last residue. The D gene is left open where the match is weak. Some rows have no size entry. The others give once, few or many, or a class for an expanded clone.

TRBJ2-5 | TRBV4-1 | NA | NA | TGCGCCAGCAGCCCTCTTTTACGGGCCCAAGAGACCCAGTACTTC | CASSPLLRAQETQYF
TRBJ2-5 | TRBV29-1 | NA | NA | TGCAGCGTTAGGGGGGCGGACGAGACCCAGTACTTC | CSVRGADETQYF
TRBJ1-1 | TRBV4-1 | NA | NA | TGCGCCAGCAGCTCTCGAGCGACAGGCCCCTACACTGAAGCTTTCTTT | CASSSRATGPYTEAFF
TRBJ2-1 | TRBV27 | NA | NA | TGTGCCAGCAGTCCAAGTTTGATCGGCGGGCCGAGCTCCTACAATGAGCAGTTCTTC | CASSPSLIGGPSSYNEQFF
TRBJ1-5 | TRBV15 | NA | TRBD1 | TGTGCCACCCGTGCCGGGACAGGGGCCCTCTGGCCCCAGCATTTT | CATRAGTGALWPQHF
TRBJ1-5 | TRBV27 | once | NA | TGTGCCAGCAGTCAAAACCCCGGGACAACATATAGCAATCAGCCCCAGCATTTT | CASSQNPGTTYSNQPQHF
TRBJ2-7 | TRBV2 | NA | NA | TGTGCCAGCATTTCTCCGGTACCCACCTACGAGCAGTACTTC | CASISPVPTYEQYF
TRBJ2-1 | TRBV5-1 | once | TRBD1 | TGCGCCAGCAGCTTTTGGACAGGGGGCGATGAGCAGTTCTTC | CASSFWTGGDEQFF
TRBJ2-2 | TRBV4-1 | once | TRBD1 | TGCGCCAGCAGCTCTGTACCGGGACAGGGCGCCGGGGAGCTGTTTTTT | CASSSVPGQGAGELFF
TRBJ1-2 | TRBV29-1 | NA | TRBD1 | TGCAGCGTTGAGGGACAGGGGTCGATCACCTTC | CSVEGQGSITF
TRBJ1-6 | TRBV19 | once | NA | TGTGCCAGTAGTTTACGGGATAATTCACCCCTCCACTTT | CASSLRDNSPLHF
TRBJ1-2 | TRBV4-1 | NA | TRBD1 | TGCGCCAGCAGCCCCCACGAGACTTCCGGGACAGGGGGCTATGGCTACACCTTC | CASSPHETSGTGGYGYTF
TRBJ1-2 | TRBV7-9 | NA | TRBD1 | TGTGCCAGCAGCTTAGAGGGGACAGCCTATTCTAACTATGGCTACACCTTC | CASSLEGTAYSNYGYTF
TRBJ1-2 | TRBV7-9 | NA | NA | TGTGCCAGCAGCCCGAACAGGGTGGGTGGCTACACCTTC | CASSPNRVGGYTF
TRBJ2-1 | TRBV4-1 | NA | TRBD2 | TGCGCCAGCAGCCTTCTAGCGGGAGTCAAAGGCTCCTACAATGAGCAGTTCTTC | CASSLLAGVKGSYNEQFF
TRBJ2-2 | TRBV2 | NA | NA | TGTGCCTTTCTAAGGGACCGAGCGAACACCGGGGAGCTGTTTTTT | CAFLRDRANTGELFF
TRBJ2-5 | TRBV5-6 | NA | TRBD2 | TGTGCCAGCAGCTTCGCTGTAGCGGGAGGTTTTGAGACCCAGTACTTC | CASSFAVAGGFETQYF
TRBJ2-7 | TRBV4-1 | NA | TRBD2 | TGCGCCAGCAGCCAAGAATGGCTAGCGGGAACCTACGAGCAGTACTTC | CASSQEWLAGTYEQYF
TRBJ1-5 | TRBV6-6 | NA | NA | TGTGCCAGCAGTTACTCGAATAGCAATCAGCCCCAGCATTTT | CASSYSNSNQPQHF
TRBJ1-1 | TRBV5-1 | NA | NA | TGCGCCAGCAGCTTGGGGGTGGGACGGTTGAACACTGAAGCTTTCTTT | CASSLGVGRLNTEAFF
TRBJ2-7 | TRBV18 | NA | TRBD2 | TGTGCCAGCTCACTGAGTCCGGGACTAGCGATCTACGAGCAGTACTTC | CASSLSPGLAIYEQYF
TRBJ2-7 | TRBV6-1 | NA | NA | TGTGCCAGCAGTGAAGCACGGGGGACAGCCCTGGGGCCCTACGAGCAGTACTTC | CASSEARGTALGPYEQYF
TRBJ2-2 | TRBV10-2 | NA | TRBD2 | TGCGCCAGCAGCGCTACTAGCGGGAACACCGGGGAGCTGTTTTTT | CASSATSGNTGELFF
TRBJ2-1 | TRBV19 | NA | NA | TGTGCCAGTAGTATACTAGCTGGGCGCTACAATGAGCAGTTCTTC | CASSILAGRYNEQFF
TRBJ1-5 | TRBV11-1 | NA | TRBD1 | TGTGCCAGCAGCCCCGGGACAGGGAGCAATCAGCCCCAGCATTTT | CASSPGTGSNQPQHF
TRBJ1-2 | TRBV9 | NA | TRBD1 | TGTGCCAGCAGCGTAGAGACAGGGCCTAACTATGGCTACACCTTC | CASSVETGPNYGYTF
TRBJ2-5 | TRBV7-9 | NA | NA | TGTGCCGGCAGCTTTTGGCCGGTCCCAATACTACAAGAGACCCAGTACTTC | CAGSFWPVPILQETQYF
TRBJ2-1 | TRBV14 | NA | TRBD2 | TGTGCCAGCAGCCACGGACTAGACAATGAGCAGTTCTTC | CASSHGLDNEQFF
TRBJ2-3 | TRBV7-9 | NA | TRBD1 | TGTGCCAGCAGCTTAGTGGGACAGGGAAGCACAGATACGCAGTATTTT | CASSLVGQGSTDTQYF
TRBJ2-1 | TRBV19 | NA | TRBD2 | TGTGCCAGTAGTCCTCTAGCGGGAGTATCCTACAATGAGCAGTTCTTC | CASSPLAGVSYNEQFF
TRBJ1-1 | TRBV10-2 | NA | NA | TGCGCCAGTAGAACGGTGGGGAACACTGAAGCTTTCTTT | CASRTVGNTEAFF
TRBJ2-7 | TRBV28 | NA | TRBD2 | TGTGCCAGCAGTTTAGGACTAGCGGGAGATCAGTACTTC | CASSLGLAGDQYF
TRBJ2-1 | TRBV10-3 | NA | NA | TGTGCCATCAGTGGATTAGCTTGGGAGCAGTTCTTC | CAISGLAWEQFF
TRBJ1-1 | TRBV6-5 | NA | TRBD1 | TGTGCCAGCACCCTATCCCAGGGGGAGAACACTGAAGCTTTCTTT | CASTLSQGENTEAFF
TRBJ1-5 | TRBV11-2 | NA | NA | TGTGCCAGCAGCTTAGGGGGCCGGGGCAATCAGCCCCAGCATTTT | CASSLGGRGNQPQHF
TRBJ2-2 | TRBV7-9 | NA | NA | TGTGCCAGCAGCTCACCCCGGACGAACACCGGGGAGCTGTTTTTT | CASSSPRTNTGELFF
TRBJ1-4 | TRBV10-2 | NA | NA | TGCGCCAGCAGTGTCGACAGATCCCCCCTGTTTTTT | CASSVDRSPLFF
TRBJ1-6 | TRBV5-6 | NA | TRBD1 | TGTGCCAGCAGCCGATCGGACAGGGTCGATGATTCACCCCTCCACTTT | CASSRSDRVDDSPLHF
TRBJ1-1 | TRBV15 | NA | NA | TGTGCCACCAGCAGAGACCAGGAAGCTTTCTTT | CATSRDQEAFF
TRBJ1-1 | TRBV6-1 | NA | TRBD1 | TGTGCCACCAGGGGGGGGCCCACTGAAGCTTTCTTT | CATRGGPTEAFF
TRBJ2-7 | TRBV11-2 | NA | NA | TGTGCCAGCAGCTTAGATCACAGCTCCTACGAGCAGTACTTC | CASSLDHSSYEQYF
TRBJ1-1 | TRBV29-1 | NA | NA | TGCAGCGTTGTCAGGCAGGTCGATACTGAAGCTTTCTTT | CSVVRQVDTEAFF
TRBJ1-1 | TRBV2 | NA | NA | TGTGCCAGCATTGCGGTGAACACTGAAGCTTTCTTT | CASIAVNTEAFF
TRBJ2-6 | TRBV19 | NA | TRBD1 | TGTGCCAGTAGTATACCCCTGGACAGGGTGGGTCTCTCTGGGGCCAACGTCCTGACTTTC | CASSIPLDRVGLSGANVLTF
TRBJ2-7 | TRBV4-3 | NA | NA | TGCGCCAGCAGCCAAGGGAACCCTAACCTCTTCTACGAGCAGTACTTC | CASSQGNPNLFYEQYF
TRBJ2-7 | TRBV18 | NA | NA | TGTGCCAGCTCCCGGGCAGGGGACGGGTACGAGCAGTACTTC | CASSRAGDGYEQYF
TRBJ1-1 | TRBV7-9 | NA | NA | TGTGCCAGCAGCTTAAGAAGGGGCCCAGATTTGAACACTGAAGCTTTCTTT | CASSLRRGPDLNTEAFF
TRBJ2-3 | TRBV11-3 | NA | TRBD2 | TGTGCCAGCAGCTTAGATATAGCGGGAGGACGAGATACGCAGTATTTT | CASSLDIAGGRDTQYF
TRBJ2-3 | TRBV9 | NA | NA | TGTGCCAGCAGCGTAGACAGCACAGATACGCAGTATTTT | CASSVDSTDTQYF
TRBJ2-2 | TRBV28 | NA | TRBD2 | TGTGCCAGCAGCAGCGGGAGGGCAGACACCGGGGAGCTGTTTTTT | CASSSGRADTGELFF
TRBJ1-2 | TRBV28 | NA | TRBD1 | TGTGCCAGCAGTCAGGACAGGGGGAACTATGGCTACACCTTC | CASSQDRGNYGYTF
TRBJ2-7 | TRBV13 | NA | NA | TGTGCCAGCAGCTATGGGACAAGCTCCTACGAGCAGTACTTC | CASSYGTSSYEQYF
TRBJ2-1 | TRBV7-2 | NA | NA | TGTGCCAGCAGCTTCTTGGGGCTAGCGAATAACAATGAGCAGTTCTTC | CASSFLGLANNNEQFF
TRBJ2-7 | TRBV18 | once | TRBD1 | TGTGCCAGCTCATTCACAGGACAGGGGACAACCTACGAGCAGTACTTC | CASSFTGQGTTYEQYF
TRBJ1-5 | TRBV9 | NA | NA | TGTGCCAGCAGCGAGAGCGGACACCCCTATCAGCCCCAGCATTTT | CASSESGHPYQPQHF
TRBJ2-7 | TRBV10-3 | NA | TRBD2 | TGTGCCTCGGCAGCGGGATCCTCCTACGAGCAGTACTTC | CASAAGSSYEQYF
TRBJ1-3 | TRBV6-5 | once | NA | TGTGCCAGCAGTCACGACAGACCCACCATATATTTT | CASSHDRPTIYF
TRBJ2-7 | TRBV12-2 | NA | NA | TGTGCAAGTCGCTTAGTACCTAGCGGGAGGGCCGGCTACGAGCAGTACTTC | CASRLVPSGRAGYEQYF
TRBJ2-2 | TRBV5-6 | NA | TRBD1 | TGTGCCAGCAGCTTACTGGACAGGGGGCAGGCCGGGGAGCTGTTTTTT | CASSLLDRGQAGELFF